A selection of T cell receptor beta chains follows, all from one sample in a study of T cell responses to AZD1222 COVID-19 vaccine. The method was immunoSEQ multiplex PCR; TCRdb's version includes in-frame clones alone and lacks a portion of them. The sample holds 170,000 or so clones, roughly nine tenths seen once. The input for sequencing was peripheral blood, taken on day 0 of AZD1222 vaccination. Receptors originate from an adult in good health. Both conserved end residues are part of each CDR3. The D gene is left open where the match is weak.

. | TRBJ2-7 | TRBV10-3 | CAISVEEYEQYF | TGTGCCATCAGTGTCGAAGAGTACGAGCAGTACTTC
. | TRBJ2-5 | TRBV5-6 | CASSPDMVETQYF | TGTGCCAGCAGCCCGGACATGGTAGAGACCCAGTACTTC
. | TRBJ2-3 | TRBV7-9 | CASSIQRGAGTDTQYF | TGTGCCAGCAGCATTCAACGGGGGGCGGGGACAGATACGCAGTATTTT
. | TRBJ1-4 | TRBV30 | CAWSEDGAATNEKLFF | TGTGCCTGGAGTGAAGACGGGGCTGCGACTAATGAAAAACTGTTTTTT
TRBD1 | TRBJ2-7 | TRBV11-3 | CASSKGGTGVSHEQYF | TGTGCCAGCAGCAAGGGAGGGACAGGGGTTTCCCACGAGCAGTACTTC
TRBD2 | TRBJ2-7 | TRBV10-2 | CASGGGRSDFYEQYF | TGCGCCAGCGGGGGGGGACGGTCTGATTTCTACGAGCAGTACTTC
TRBD2 | TRBJ2-1 | TRBV19 | CASSPRGGLFVEQFF | TGTGCCAGTAGTCCTCGGGGGGGCCTATTTGTTGAGCAGTTCTTC
. | TRBJ1-1 | TRBV18 | CASSPLGGKNTEAFF | TGTGCCAGCTCACCTCTAGGGGGAAAAAACACTGAAGCTTTCTTT
. | TRBJ1-1 | TRBV11-2 | CASSTRTVTEAFF | TGTGCCAGCAGCACCCGGACAGTCACTGAAGCTTTCTTT
TRBD1 | TRBJ1-2 | TRBV6-6 | CASSDGTVYGYTF | TGTGCCAGCAGTGACGGGACAGTATATGGCTACACCTTC